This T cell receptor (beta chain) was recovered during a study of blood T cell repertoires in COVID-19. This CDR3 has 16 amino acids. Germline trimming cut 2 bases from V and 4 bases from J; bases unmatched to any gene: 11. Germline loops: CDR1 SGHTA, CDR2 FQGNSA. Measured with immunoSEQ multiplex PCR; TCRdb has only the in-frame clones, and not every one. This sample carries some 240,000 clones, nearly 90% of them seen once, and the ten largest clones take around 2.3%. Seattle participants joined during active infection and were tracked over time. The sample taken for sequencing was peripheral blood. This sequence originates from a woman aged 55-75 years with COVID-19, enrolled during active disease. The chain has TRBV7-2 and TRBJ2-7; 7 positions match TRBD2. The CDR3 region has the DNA TGTGCCAGCAGCTTACGAGTTGGGAGGGACGCGTACGAGCAGTACTTC. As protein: CASSLRVGRDAYEQYF.